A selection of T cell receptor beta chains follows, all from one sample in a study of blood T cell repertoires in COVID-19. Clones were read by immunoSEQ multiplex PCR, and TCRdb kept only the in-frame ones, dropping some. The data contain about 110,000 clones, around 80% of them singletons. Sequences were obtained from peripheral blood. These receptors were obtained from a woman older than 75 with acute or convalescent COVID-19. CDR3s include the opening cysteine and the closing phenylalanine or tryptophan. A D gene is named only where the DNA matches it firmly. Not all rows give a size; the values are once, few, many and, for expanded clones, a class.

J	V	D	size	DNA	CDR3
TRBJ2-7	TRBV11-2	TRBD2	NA	TGTGCCAGCAGCTTTAGCGGGAGGGCCTACGAGCAGTACTTC	CASSFSGRAYEQYF
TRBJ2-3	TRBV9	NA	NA	TGTGCCAGCAGCGTAGAAGGAGGGTCCGATACGCAGTATTTT	CASSVEGGSDTQYF
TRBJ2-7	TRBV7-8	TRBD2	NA	TGTGCCAGCAGCTTAGCCAGGACTAGCGGGAGTATTTACGAGCAGTACTTC	CASSLARTSGSIYEQYF
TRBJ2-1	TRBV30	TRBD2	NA	TGTGCCTGGAGTCCCTGGACTAGCGGCGGGGATGAGCAGTTCTTC	CAWSPWTSGGDEQFF
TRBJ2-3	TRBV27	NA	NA	TGTGCCAGCAGCTCAAGGCAGGGGTCTACGCAGTATTTT	CASSSRQGSTQYF
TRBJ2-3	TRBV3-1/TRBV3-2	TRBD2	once	TGTGCCAGTCAGACTAGCGGAGGGATAGATACGCAGTATTTT	CASQTSGGIDTQYF
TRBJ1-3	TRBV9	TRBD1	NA	TGTGCCAGCAGCGAAGGACAGGGACTCGGGAACACCATATATTTT	CASSEGQGLGNTIYF
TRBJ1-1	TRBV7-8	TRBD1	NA	TGTGCCAGCAGCTTAGGTCCAGGGGGCAGGCTGGCTGAAGCTTTCTTT	CASSLGPGGRLAEAFF
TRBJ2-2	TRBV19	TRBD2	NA	TGTGCCAGTACCAAAGCGGGAAGGGTGGCTGCCGGGGAGCTGTTTTTT	CASTKAGRVAAGELFF
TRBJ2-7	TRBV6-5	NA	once	TGTGCCAGCAGACCCACAGGTTCCTACGAGCAGTACTTC	CASRPTGSYEQYF
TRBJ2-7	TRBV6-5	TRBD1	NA	TGTGCCAGCAGTTACTCGAATGACAGGGTCTACGAGCAGTACTTC	CASSYSNDRVYEQYF
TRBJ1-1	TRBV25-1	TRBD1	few	TGTGCCAGCAGTCGGAGGACAGGGGGCACGAACACTGAAGCTTTCTTT	CASSRRTGGTNTEAFF
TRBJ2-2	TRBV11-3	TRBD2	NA	TGTGCCAGCAGCTTAGTGTGGGAGGGGAACGGGGAGCTGTTTTTT	CASSLVWEGNGELFF
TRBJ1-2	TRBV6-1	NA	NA	TGTGCCAGCAGTGAATTAAGTAGTTTTTATTATTATGGCTACACCTTC	CASSELSSFYYYGYTF
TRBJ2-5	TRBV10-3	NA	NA	TGTGCCGCGAAAGGGGCCAGTCAAGAGACCCAGTACTTC	CAAKGASQETQYF
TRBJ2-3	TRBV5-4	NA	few	TGTGCCAGCAGCGTACGCCTAGGGGGCACAGATACGCAGTATTTT	CASSVRLGGTDTQYF
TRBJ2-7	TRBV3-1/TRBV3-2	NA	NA	TGTGCCAGCAGCCCCCGCGCAGGGCAACCTTACGAGCAGTACTTC	CASSPRAGQPYEQYF
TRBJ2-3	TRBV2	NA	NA	TGTGCCAGCAGCGCTCTATCAGATACGCAGTATTTT	CASSALSDTQYF